This TCR beta chain stems from a study of T cells after yellow fever vaccination. General study findings and limits: Weaker, the secondary response peaked sooner, at day 5 versus 15. Across the CD4 and CD8 compartments, a small share of clonotypes was present in both.

The CDR3 length is 12 residues. CDR1 is SSHAT and CDR2 is FNYEAQ in the germline V gene (reference sequence). This clonotype came up many times. Its antigen is as yet unknown. One end of the junction fails to match germline, which may point to a read error. Production of TCR cDNA was by 5'RACE template switching, which also added a universal primer site and UMIs. TCRdb processed the 5' RACE reads anew with MiXCR; each CDR3 protein has one entry. Of over 300,000 distinct CDR3 sequences listed, approximately 3.9% are singletons. The source was PBMCs, collected on the day of the yellow fever booster vaccination. The chain combines TRBV7-7 with TRBJ2-1; D is undetermined. This clonotype was obtained from a man aged 18 to 29 who received the YFV17D yellow fever vaccine. The CDR3: CASSPLPYEQFF. The CDR3 DNA reads as TGTGCTAGCAGCCCGCTCCCGTATGAGCAGTTCTTC. The full variable domain, rest sourced from reference TRBV7-7 and TRBJ2-1, is GAGVSQSPRYKVTKRGQDVTLRCDPISSHATLYWYQQALGQGPEFLTYFNYEAQPDKSGLPSDRFSAERPEGSISTLTIQRTEQRDSAMYRCASSPLPYEQFFGPGTRLTVL.